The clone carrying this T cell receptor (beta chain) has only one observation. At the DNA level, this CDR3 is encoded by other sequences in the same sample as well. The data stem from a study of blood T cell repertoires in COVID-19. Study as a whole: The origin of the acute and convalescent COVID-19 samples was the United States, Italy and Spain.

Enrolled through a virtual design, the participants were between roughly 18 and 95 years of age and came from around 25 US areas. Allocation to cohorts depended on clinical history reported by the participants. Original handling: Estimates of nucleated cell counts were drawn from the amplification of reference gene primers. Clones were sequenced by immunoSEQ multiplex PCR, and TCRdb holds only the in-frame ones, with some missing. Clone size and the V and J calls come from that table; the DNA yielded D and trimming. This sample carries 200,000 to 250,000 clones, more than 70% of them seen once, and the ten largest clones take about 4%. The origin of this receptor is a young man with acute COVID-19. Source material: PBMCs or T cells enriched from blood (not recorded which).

The CDR3 nucleotides read TGTGCCAGCAGCTCGAGCGGGGGATCTTACAATGAGCAGTTCTTC. Its protein product is CASSSSGGSYNEQFF. The genes are TRBV7-9 and TRBJ2-1; 8 nucleotides match TRBD2. Germline V CDR1 and CDR2: SEHNR, FQNEAQ (reference sequence). The CDR3 totals 15 residues. V was clipped by 4 bases and J by 4 bases; unmatched bases: 6.